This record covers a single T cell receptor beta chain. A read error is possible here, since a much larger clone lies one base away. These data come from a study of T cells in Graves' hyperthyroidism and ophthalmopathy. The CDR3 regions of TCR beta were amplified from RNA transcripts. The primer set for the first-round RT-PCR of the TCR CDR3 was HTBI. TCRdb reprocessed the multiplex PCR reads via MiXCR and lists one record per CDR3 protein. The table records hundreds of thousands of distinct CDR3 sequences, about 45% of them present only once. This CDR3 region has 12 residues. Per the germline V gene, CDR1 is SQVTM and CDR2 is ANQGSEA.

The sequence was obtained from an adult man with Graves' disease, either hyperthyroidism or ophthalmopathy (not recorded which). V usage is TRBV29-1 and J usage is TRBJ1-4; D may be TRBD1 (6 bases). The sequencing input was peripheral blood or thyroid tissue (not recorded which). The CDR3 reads CNVDGGGEKLFF. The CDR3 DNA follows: TGCAACGTTGACGGAGGGGGGGAAAAACTGTTTTTT.